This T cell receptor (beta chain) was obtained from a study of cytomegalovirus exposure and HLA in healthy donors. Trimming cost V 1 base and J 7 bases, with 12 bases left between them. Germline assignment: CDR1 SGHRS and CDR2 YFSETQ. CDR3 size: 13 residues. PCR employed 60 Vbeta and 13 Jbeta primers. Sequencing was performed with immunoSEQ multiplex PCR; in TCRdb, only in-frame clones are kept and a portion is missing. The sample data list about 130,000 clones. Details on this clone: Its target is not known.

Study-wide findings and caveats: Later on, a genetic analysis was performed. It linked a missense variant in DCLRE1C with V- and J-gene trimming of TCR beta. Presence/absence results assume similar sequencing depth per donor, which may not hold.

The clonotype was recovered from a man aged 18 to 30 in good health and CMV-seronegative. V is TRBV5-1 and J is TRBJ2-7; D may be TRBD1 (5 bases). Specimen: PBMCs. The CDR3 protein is CASSLWAGKEQYF. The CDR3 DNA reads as TGCGCCAGCAGCTTGTGGGCAGGGAAAGAGCAGTACTTC.